The present TCR beta chain was sequenced within a study of T cells in women clearing cervical HPV infection. About the research overall: Case blood was drawn when the lesion was first found; control blood after infection became undetectable.

The CDR3 is 14 amino acids. V lost 5 bases, J lost 3 bases, and 5 bases stayed unmatched. Per germline, CDR1 SGHTA and CDR2 FQGNSA. This clone is called medium-sized based on its frequency. The read stops 3 residues short of the end of the CDR3; the missing end is completed from the germline J gene. Clones were read by immunoSEQ multiplex PCR, and TCRdb kept only the in-frame ones, dropping some. In total, the table holds roughly 28,000 clones. The receptor's source is a woman between 18 and 70 years old with a cervical HPV16 infection that either progressed to CIN3+ or cleared (not recorded which). The sample taken for sequencing was blood buffy coat. This sequence joins TRBV7-2 and TRBJ2-7, with TRBD1 identical over 9 bases. Incomplete CDR3 DNA: TGTGCCAGCAGCCGGACAGGGGATTACTACGAG. Residues: CASSRTGDYYE. The full-length CDR3 reads as CASSRTGDYYEQYF.